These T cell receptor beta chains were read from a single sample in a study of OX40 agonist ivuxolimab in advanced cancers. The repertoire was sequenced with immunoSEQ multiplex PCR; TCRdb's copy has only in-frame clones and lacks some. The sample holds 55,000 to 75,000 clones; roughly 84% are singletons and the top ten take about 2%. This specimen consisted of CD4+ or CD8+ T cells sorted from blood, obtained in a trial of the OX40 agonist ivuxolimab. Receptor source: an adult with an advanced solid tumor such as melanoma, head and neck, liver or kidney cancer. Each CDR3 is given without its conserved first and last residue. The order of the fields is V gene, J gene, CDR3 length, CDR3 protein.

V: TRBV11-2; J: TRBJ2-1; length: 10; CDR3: ASSLDFHEQF
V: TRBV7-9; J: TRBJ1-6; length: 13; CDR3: ASRPPGQNNSPLH
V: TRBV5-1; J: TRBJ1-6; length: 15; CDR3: ASSFPTGQEQNSPLH
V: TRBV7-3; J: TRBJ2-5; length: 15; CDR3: ASSRYPGPKNQETQY
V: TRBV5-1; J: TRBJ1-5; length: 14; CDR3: ASSLLGLGSNQPQH
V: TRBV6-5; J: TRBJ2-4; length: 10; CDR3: ASRTTSSIQY
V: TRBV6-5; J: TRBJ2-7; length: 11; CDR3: ASRRTSAREQY
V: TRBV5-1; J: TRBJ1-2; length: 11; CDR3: ASWPGGNYGYT
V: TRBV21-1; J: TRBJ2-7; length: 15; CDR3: ASSNQGLAGGGYEQY
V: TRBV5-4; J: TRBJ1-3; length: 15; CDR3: ASSLELLGSSGNTIY
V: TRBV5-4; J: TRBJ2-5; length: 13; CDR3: ASSSPTGRVETQY
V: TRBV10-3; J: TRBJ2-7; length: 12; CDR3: AIRNPGLAYEQY
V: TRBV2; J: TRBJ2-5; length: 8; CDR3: ANSQQTQY
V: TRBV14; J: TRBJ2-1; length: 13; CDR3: ASSRGPPMTDEQF
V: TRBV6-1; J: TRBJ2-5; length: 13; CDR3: ASSSSGGAQETQY
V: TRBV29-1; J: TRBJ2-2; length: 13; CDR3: SVRRGTVNTGELF
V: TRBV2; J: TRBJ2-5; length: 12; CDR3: ASSELSGGETQY
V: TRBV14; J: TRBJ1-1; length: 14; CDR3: ASSPRRGRGNTEAF
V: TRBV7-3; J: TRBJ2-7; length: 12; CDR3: ATTPGFTSYEQY
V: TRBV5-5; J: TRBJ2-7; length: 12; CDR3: ASSAGPSAYEQY
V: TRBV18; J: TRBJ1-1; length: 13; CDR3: ASSHWTGLGTEAF
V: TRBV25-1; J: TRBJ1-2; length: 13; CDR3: ASSDQGTPFYGYT
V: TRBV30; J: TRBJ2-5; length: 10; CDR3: AWSVDSQTQY
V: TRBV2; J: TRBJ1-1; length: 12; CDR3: ASRDTGTLTEAF
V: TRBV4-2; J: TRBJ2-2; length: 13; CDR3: ASSPGRLEGGELF